This TCR beta chain is drawn from a study of blood T cell repertoires in COVID-19. About the study: COVID-19 samples, acute and convalescent, were from the United States, Italy and Spain.

The method was immunoSEQ multiplex PCR; TCRdb's version includes in-frame clones alone and lacks a portion of them. This table has approximately 190,000 clones, approximately 91% appearing once. CDR3 size: 21 residues. Germline V lookup: CDR1 MNHNS, CDR2 SASEGT. V dropped 2 bases and J dropped 2; count of bases not matched to a gene: 14. This receptor was identified in a woman between 40 and 55 years old who had recovered from COVID-19. The gene calls are TRBV6-1 and TRBJ2-2; 13 bases fit TRBD2. The sequencing input was peripheral blood. CDR3 in DNA: TGTGCCAGCAGTGAATTCTCAAGATTCGGGACTAGCGGGGTAAACACCGGGGAGCTGTTTTTT. It is translated as CASSEFSRFGTSGVNTGELFF.